What follows describes a single T cell receptor beta chain. What this receptor recognizes is not known. Base qualities were left out, and no much larger clone turns up one base away. Donors were healthy HIV-negative adults with no recently reported acute infections or vaccinations. All donors were Caucasian adults living in Nashville, Tennessee, USA. Magnetic negative selection was used to enrich CD4+ T cells, after which naive cells were positively selected on CD45RA and the negative fraction became the memory subset. Blood was obtained by leukapheresis, after which PBMCs were separated by Ficoll-Histopaque density gradient centrifugation and cryopreserved in liquid nitrogen vapor phase. Analytical flow cytometry was used to check the purity and quantity of each magnetically sorted T cell population. Genomic DNA was isolated from every sorted fraction and measured by UV absorbance on a Nanodrop 2000c.

This sample was taken from a study of shared clonotypes between healthy human individuals (dated by TCRdb to the early 2020s). Regarding the complete study: The cohort comprised a couple of women and three men aged 18 to 49 years. For each donor, three plates each were used for CD4 naive and CD4 memory, two plates were used for CD8 naive, and one plate was used for CD8 memory. The study deeply sequenced blood TCR repertoires of about 5 healthy adults to estimate repertoire size and the extent of clonotype sharing between individuals. To increase sequencing depth and limit assay-specific biases, different laboratories used diverse techniques to prepare libraries and sequence TCR repertoires. Each donor's leukapheresis produced roughly between roughly 0.85 and 10 billion PBMCs. The research as a whole found: Based on pairwise subsampling, the degree of clonotype sharing among donors was expected to be affected by sequencing depth. Only blood was sampled, and tissue TCR repertoires likely differ from those in blood. Sharing across several donors was observed for about 5% of naive CD4, 3% to 4% of naive CD8, about 2.3% of memory CD4, and around 0.44% of memory CD8 clonotypes. Larger estimated clonotype richness was generally found for naive subsets than for memory subsets. The small number of donors limited the genetic and exposure-history diversity represented. Rarefaction of sorted-subset datasets indicated incomplete sequencing despite the large sequencing depth. Clonotypes shared by all four sorted-subset donors showed higher generation probabilities than non-shared clonotypes.

Using the deep immunoSEQ assay, multiplex PCR amplified TCR CDR3 regions from genomic DNA. Extracted genomic DNA from each cell subset was distributed evenly across all wells of several immunoSEQ 96-well plates, and each plate was treated as a replicate. For sorted subsets, roughly 200 ng of genomic DNA, equivalent to 25,000 to 35,000 T cell genomes, went into each replicate PCR. Purified libraries were measured with a Qubit 3.0 fluorometer, size-checked on a Bioanalyzer 2100, and measured again with the KAPA Library Quantification kit. Every immunoSEQ 96-well plate was sequenced on a dedicated single-read 150-cycle Illumina NextSeq 550 flow cell. The authors' pipeline ran thus. Because only junctional sequences without quality scores were contained in the immunoSEQ output, filtering matching that applied to full-length reads could not be performed. To assign V/J genes and CDR3, sequences were annotated using PyIR, a Python wrapper for IgBLAST v1.9, with IMGT germline references. Any read was removed if the V/J assignment was weak (E-value above 1e-6), the CDR3 was missing, or the read contained stop codons, out-of-frame junctions, or ambiguous translated residues. V3J clonotypes were defined by identical inferred V gene, J gene, and CDR3 amino acid sequence. The percentage overlap between two repertoires was calculated by dividing the number of shared unique clonotypes by the size of the smaller repertoire. Three approaches were used to assess repertoire richness: RTK rarefaction, the Chao1 estimator, and Recon v2.1 estimates of unobserved clonotypes. For all TCRbeta clonotypes obtained by the gDNA method from four donors, generation probabilities were computed with OLGA. As stored in TCRdb, this immuneACCESS dataset retains in-frame rearrangements with V and J assigned. A fraction of the clones does not appear; measured against another copy, unresolved V genes explain less than half of the discrepancy, and the remainder lacks a known reason. That table gives V, J and clone size, and the DNA gave D and trimming. Present in this sample are 1.6 million or so clones, approximately 98.5% of which were seen just once. The top ten hold roughly 0.36% of the sample.

The germline V gene specifies MDHEN as CDR1 and SYDVKM as CDR2. The CDR3 sequence holds 10 residues, the cysteine and phenylalanine included. CDR3 DNA is the only sequence kept; it has 30 bases, read in frame from the first base. The V end loses 6 bases and the J end loses 6 bases, and a stretch of 6 bases separates them. The receptor was isolated from a man aged 25-40 years in good health. The chain is made from TRBV28 and TRBJ2-7; the D gene cannot be named for sure. Sequenced material: naive CD4+ T cells sorted from blood. The meaning of the sample's cell subset or site label: CD45RA+ positively selected. The CDR3 sequence is CASRGSEQYF. The DNA sequence follows: TGTGCCAGCAGGGGATCCGAGCAGTACTTC. The CDR3 plus the reference TRBV28 and TRBJ2-7 genes for the other parts give the full variable domain: DVKVTQSSRYLVKRTGEKVFLECVQDMDHENMFWYRQDPGLGLRLIYFSYDVKMKEKGDIPEGYSVSREKKERFSLILESASTNQTSMYLCASRGSEQYFGPGTRLTVT.